Following are 23 T cell receptor beta chains from one sample sequenced in a study of cytomegalovirus exposure and HLA in healthy donors. 13 Jbeta primers and 60 Vbeta primers were used for the PCR. The repertoire was sequenced with immunoSEQ multiplex PCR; TCRdb's copy has only in-frame clones and lacks some. The repertoire holds roughly 140,000 clones, roughly 85% seen once, with 1.5% to 2% in the top ten. The material sequenced was PBMCs. Source of these receptors: a woman aged 25 to 39 in good health and CMV-seronegative.

V and J are TRBV28 and TRBJ1-4; D not resolved. The length of the CDR3 is 15 residues. Germline CDR1 is MDHEN and CDR2 is SYDVKM. Between the trimmed V and J ends, which lost 1 base and 4 bases, there was a span of 10 bases. The chain's CDR3 is CASSLSGQSNEKLFF. For the CDR3, the DNA is TGTGCCAGCAGTTTATCGGGTCAAAGTAATGAAAAACTGTTTTTT.

The gene calls are TRBV4-1 and TRBJ1-5; D is uncertain. Germline V lookup: CDR1 MGHRA, CDR2 YSYEKL. The CDR3 spans 16 residues. V was trimmed by 1 base and J by 0 bases, leaving 10 bases between them. The CDR3: CASSQGSDFSNQPQHF. DNA of the CDR3: TGCGCCAGCAGCCAAGGGTCAGATTTTAGCAATCAGCCCCAGCATTTT.

J is TRBJ2-7 and V is TRBV30; weak D call: TRBD1 (5 bases). Germline CDR1 reads GTSNPN; CDR2 reads SVGIG (reference sequence). Trimming took off 4 bases at V and 5 bases at J, with 15 bases between the two ends. The CDR3 is 13 residues long. The CDR3 DNA reads TGTGCCTGGAAGAAGGCAGGGATCCACGAGCAGTACTTC. It is translated as CAWKKAGIHEQYF.

The CDR3 bases are TGCGCCAGCAGCTATTACGGACTCGGGAACACTGAAGCTTTCTTT. Protein product: CASSYYGLGNTEAFF. The genes are TRBV4-1 and TRBJ1-1, with unresolved D. Between the trimmed V and J ends, which lost 5 bases and 1 base, there was a span of 14 bases. This CDR3 is built from 15 residues. CDR1 and CDR2 (germline): MGHRA, YSYEKL.

This clone was counted between two and nine times. This chain joins TRBV15 and TRBJ1-3; possible D gene TRBD1, 5 bases. The germline V gene has CDR1 LNHNV and CDR2 YYDKDF (reference sequence). The V and J ends lost 1 base and 0 bases respectively, with 10 bases between them. This CDR3 comprises 16 residues. The CDR3 is CATSRVGASSGNTIYF. Written as DNA, the CDR3 is TGTGCCACCAGCAGAGTAGGGGCCAGCTCTGGAAACACCATATATTTT.

The chain joins TRBV7-2 to TRBJ2-2; D gene ambiguous. Germline V gene lookup returns CDR1 SGHTA and CDR2 FQGNSA. This CDR3 has 16 amino acids. The germline V and J ends were trimmed by 3 bases and 4 bases, with 15 bases remaining between them. CDR3 residues: CASSFQSAPGTGELFF. The DNA for the CDR3 is TGTGCCAGCAGCTTCCAGTCCGCCCCGGGCACCGGGGAGCTGTTTTTT. Full variable domain (outside the CDR3, taken from reference TRBV7-2 and TRBJ2-2): GAGVSQSPSNKVTEKGKDVELRCDPISGHTALYWYRQSLGQGLEFLIYFQGNSAPDKSGLPSDRFSAERTGGSVSTLTIQRTQQEDSAVYLCASSFQSAPGTGELFFGEGSRLTVL.

The CDR3 region has the DNA TGTGCCAGTAGTGCCAGCGGGGGGTCTGGGGCCAACGTCCTGACTTTC. Amino acids: CASSASGGSGANVLTF. J is TRBJ2-6 and V is TRBV19; 9 positions agree with TRBD2. This CDR3 has 16 residues. Germline V CDR1 and CDR2: LNHDA, SQIVND (reference sequence). With 5 bases clipped from V and 1 base from J, the junction kept 3 bases outside the gene matches.

This rearrangement joins TRBV18 to TRBJ2-2, with 9 bases matching TRBD1. Germline V gives CDR1 KGHSH, CDR2 LQKENI. With 3 bases clipped from V and 4 bases from J, the junction kept 6 bases outside the gene matches. This CDR3 comprises 16 residues. Written as DNA, the CDR3 is TGTGCCAGCTCACCGGACAGGGGAAGCGGCACCGGGGAGCTGTTTTTT. Translation: CASSPDRGSGTGELFF. The whole variable domain, remainder taken from reference TRBV18 and TRBJ2-2, is NAGVMQNPRHLVRRRGQEARLRCSPMKGHSHVYWYRQLPEEGLKFMVYLQKENIIDESGMPKERFSAEFPKEGPSILRIQQVVRGDSAAYFCASSPDRGSGTGELFFGEGSRLTVL.

The genes are TRBV4-3 and TRBJ1-2; TRBD1 might be the D (6 bases). This CDR3 spans 13 amino acids. Germline values: CDR1 LGHNA, CDR2 YSLEER. V gave up 0 bases and J gave up 5 bases, with 7 bases separating them. CDR3 residues: CASSQDTGYGYTF. CDR3 bases: TGCGCCAGCAGCCAAGATACAGGGTATGGCTACACCTTC.

The chain employs TRBV27 and TRBJ2-7, with D possibly being TRBD2 (5 bases). The V gene lost 4 bases and the J gene lost 0 bases, with 19 bases spanning the gap. Germline CDR1 is MNHEY and CDR2 is SMNVEV (reference sequence). The CDR3 runs 17 residues. The DNA for the CDR3 is TGTGCCAGCAGTTCCCTCGACGGAGGAAAAAGCTCCTACGAGCAGTACTTC. Encoded protein: CASSSLDGGKSSYEQYF.

The rearrangement links TRBV7-2 to TRBJ1-1; 9 nucleotides align to TRBD1. CDR3 length: 15 amino acids. V was clipped by 4 bases and J by 1 base; unmatched bases: 4. The germline V gene has CDR1 SGHTA and CDR2 FQGNSA. The CDR3 DNA sequence: TGTGCCAGCAGCTCCGGGACAGGGTCGAACACTGAAGCTTTCTTT. Amino acids: CASSSGTGSNTEAFF.

The chain links TRBV2 to TRBJ2-1; perhaps TRBD1 as D (6 bases). V dropped 6 bases and J dropped 0 bases, with 12 bases sitting between them. The CDR3 covers 15 residues. CDR1 is SNHLY, CDR2 FYNNEI, per germline. CDR3 residues: CASSGDTSSYNEQFF. CDR3 nucleotides: TGTGCCAGCAGCGGGGACACCAGCTCCTACAATGAGCAGTTCTTC.

The V call is TRBV2, the J call TRBJ2-2; D remains ambiguous. V gave up 4 bases and J gave up 1 base, with 7 bases separating them. The germline gives CDR1 SNHLY, CDR2 FYNNEI. This CDR3 is 14 amino acids long. The CDR3 region is CASSVVRNTGELFF. The CDR3 region has the DNA TGTGCCAGCAGTGTCGTCAGGAACACCGGGGAGCTGTTTTTT.

The chain couples TRBV28 to TRBJ1-1, with D tentatively TRBD1 (5 bases). Trimming shortened V by 5 bases and J by 5 bases, and 18 bases separated the two germline ends. CDR3 length: 15 amino acids. From germline, CDR1 is MDHEN and CDR2 SYDVKM. CDR3 loop: CASSPLIGDRTEAFF. CDR3 nucleotide sequence: TGTGCCAGCAGTCCCCTGATAGGGGATAGGACTGAAGCTTTCTTT.

V and J are TRBV7-6 and TRBJ1-4, with TRBD1 as a possible D gene (6 bases). The CDR3 extends over 16 amino acids. Germline V gene sequence: CDR1 SGHVS, CDR2 FNYEAQ. The V and J ends lost 5 bases and 2 bases respectively, with 15 bases between them. The CDR3 region has the DNA TGTGCCAGCAGCGAGAGGACAGTCCGGACTAATGAAAAACTGTTTTTT. Translating gives CASSERTVRTNEKLFF.

This clone was found a few times. The chain recombines TRBV6-1 with TRBJ1-2, with TRBD1 as a possible D gene (6 bases). Germline lookup yields CDR1 MNHNS and CDR2 SASEGT. V shed 1 base and J shed 4 bases, with 13 bases lying between them. The CDR3 totals 15 residues. CDR3 region: CASSEEGGSGYGYTF. DNA for the CDR3: TGTGCCAGCAGTGAAGAGGGGGGGTCGGGCTATGGCTACACCTTC.

The chain joins TRBV4-2 to TRBJ2-7, with 10 positions matching TRBD2. The CDR3 loop spans 15 amino acids. Per germline, CDR1 LGHNA and CDR2 YNFKEQ. J was trimmed by 7 bases and V by 0 bases; bases with no gene match: 6. CDR3 nucleotides: TGTGCCAGCAGCCAAGAAAGCGGGGGGGCCGGTGAGCAGTACTTC. Translated: CASSQESGGAGEQYF.

V and J are TRBV19 and TRBJ1-5, with 7 nucleotides matching TRBD1. The CDR3 is made up of 15 amino acids. Germline CDR1 LNHDA, CDR2 SQIVND (reference sequence). Trimming took 7 bases from V and 5 from J; bases not matched to a gene: 11. The CDR3 spells CASMLGTAIYQPQHF. CDR3 DNA: TGTGCCAGTATGTTGGGGACAGCTATTTATCAGCCCCAGCATTTT.

The chain's CDR3 is CASRSSRDRAAYEQYF. Here the CDR3 DNA reads TGTGCCAGCAGATCCAGCCGGGACAGGGCAGCCTACGAGCAGTACTTC. This rearrangement joins TRBV6-6 to TRBJ2-7, with 9 nucleotides matching TRBD1. This CDR3 comprises 16 residues. Germline CDR1 MNHNY, CDR2 SVGAGI (reference sequence). The J segment lost 2 bases and the V segment lost 6 bases, leaving 11 bases of the junction unmatched.

CDR3 in amino acids: CASSLASGYSGNTIYF. The CDR3 DNA is TGCGCCAGCAGCTTGGCTTCGGGGTACTCTGGAAACACCATATATTTT. The chain links TRBV5-1 to TRBJ1-3; D not resolved. The CDR3 totals 16 residues. The V gene's germline CDR1 is SGHRS and CDR2 YFSETQ. Trimming took off 0 bases at V and 0 bases at J, with 10 bases between the two ends.

Details on this clone: The sample contains more than one DNA sequence encoding this CDR3. The gene calls are TRBV4-3 and TRBJ2-5; 7 bases are shared with TRBD1. Germline CDR1 is LGHNA and CDR2 is YSLEER. The CDR3 runs 16 residues. After removal of 3 bases from V and 2 bases from J, the junction contained 9 bases not matched to a gene. DNA of the CDR3: TGCGCCAGCAGCCAGGGGTCGGGACAGAGACAAGAGACCCAGTACTTC. Its protein product is CASSQGSGQRQETQYF.

This clone was found once. The CDR3 bases are TGTGCCAGCAGTTCTCCTGGGACAGATGGAAACACCATATATTTT. It codes for CASSSPGTDGNTIYF. The chain combines TRBV28 with TRBJ1-3; 7 nucleotides align to TRBD1. The CDR3 loop spans 15 amino acids. The germline V gene encodes CDR1 MDHEN and CDR2 SYDVKM. V shed 4 bases and J 3 bases; nucleotides not matched to a gene: 6. The full variable domain, rest sourced from reference TRBV28 and TRBJ1-3, is DVKVTQSSRYLVKRTGEKVFLECVQDMDHENMFWYRQDPGLGLRLIYFSYDVKMKEKGDIPEGYSVSREKKERFSLILESASTNQTSMYLCASSSPGTDGNTIYFGEGSWLTVV.

The V gene is TRBV27, the J gene TRBJ1-2; 10 positions agree with TRBD1. This CDR3 has 17 residues. J lost 6 bases, V lost 4 bases, and 14 bases had no gene match. CDR1 and CDR2 from the germline V gene are MNHEY and SMNVEV (reference sequence). CDR3 loop: CASSSILRDRGHDGYTF. CDR3 nucleotide sequence: TGTGCCAGCAGTTCCATACTACGCGACAGGGGGCACGATGGCTACACCTTC.